One and the same sample provided the 11 T cell receptor beta chains below, sequenced in a study of technical replicates of blood from a few donors. Generated by immunoSEQ multiplex PCR, the TCRdb table keeps only in-frame clones and is missing some. This sample yields around 68,000 clones, of which less than 98% are seen a single time; roughly 0.25% belongs to the top ten. Input material: T cells isolated from PBMCs. The receptors were sampled from a human donor in good health.

The chain carries TRBV5-6 and TRBJ2-5; 9 positions agree with TRBD1. V lost 2 bases to trimming and J lost 5 bases; unmatched junction nucleotides: 10. The CDR3 spans 16 residues. Germline CDR1 SGHDT, CDR2 YYEEEE. In DNA, the CDR3 is TGTGCCAGCAGCTTAGTAGGACAGGGGCGCTTCGAGACCCAGTACTTC. Encoded protein: CASSLVGQGRFETQYF.

The chain has TRBV6-5 and TRBJ1-3; 8 positions agree with TRBD1. Germline CDR1 and CDR2: MNHEY and SVGAGI. With V trimmed by 7 bases and J by 7 bases, 12 bases remained unmatched. This CDR3 comprises 15 residues. CDR3 nucleotides: TGTGCCAGCACCCTGGCATGGACAGGGCGGAACACCATATATTTT. Protein product: CASTLAWTGRNTIYF.

The chain carries TRBV19 and TRBJ1-1, with D possibly TRBD1 on 5 matching bases. Trimming removed 8 bases from V and 10 bases from J, with 23 bases in between. The CDR3 is 14 amino acids. Germline CDR1 is LNHDA and CDR2 is SQIVND (reference sequence). CDR3 in amino acids: CASAQHALTGGAFF. DNA of the CDR3: TGTGCCAGTGCTCAACACGCACTCACCGGGGGAGCTTTCTTT.

The chain joins TRBV28 to TRBJ2-3, with a possible D match to TRBD2 (5 bases). The CDR3 is 14 amino acids. Germline CDR1 MDHEN, CDR2 SYDVKM. Trimming shortened V by 3 bases and J by 4 bases, and 11 bases separated the two germline ends. The CDR3 region has the DNA TGTGCCAGCAGTTTGGGCTCCGGGGCAGATACGCAGTATTTT. Its protein product is CASSLGSGADTQYF. Combining the CDR3 with reference TRBV28 and TRBJ2-3 gives the whole variable domain DVKVTQSSRYLVKRTGEKVFLECVQDMDHENMFWYRQDPGLGLRLIYFSYDVKMKEKGDIPEGYSVSREKKERFSLILESASTNQTSMYLCASSLGSGADTQYFGPGTRLTVL.

This clone appeared a single time. The chain carries TRBV5-6 and TRBJ2-4; unclear D gene. V lost 3 bases to trimming and J lost 6 bases, with 19 bases between them. CDR3 length: 16 residues. Germline V lookup: CDR1 SGHDT, CDR2 YYEEEE. The CDR3 region is CASSSSPSSLRNIQYF. The CDR3, as DNA: TGTGCCAGCAGCTCATCCCCTAGTAGCTTGAGAAACATTCAGTACTTC.

The chain recombines TRBV5-4 with TRBJ2-7, with 11 positions matching TRBD2. Germline V lookup: CDR1 SGHNT, CDR2 YYREEE (reference sequence). The V segment lost 4 bases and the J segment 2 bases; nucleotides outside the gene matches: 5. This CDR3 has 15 amino acids. The CDR3 sequence: CASSPGLAVTYEQYF. In DNA form, the CDR3 reads TGTGCCAGCAGCCCGGGACTAGCGGTAACCTACGAGCAGTACTTC.

The sample holds one count of this clone. V is TRBV2 and J is TRBJ1-1, with 10 bases aligning to TRBD1. CDR3 length: 15 residues. V lost 6 bases to trimming and J lost 3 bases; unmatched junction nucleotides: 7. The germline V gene encodes CDR1 SNHLY and CDR2 FYNNEI. The CDR3 protein is CASRLWDRGDTEAFF. The CDR3 region has the DNA TGTGCCAGCAGGCTATGGGACAGGGGCGACACTGAAGCTTTCTTT.

In DNA form, the CDR3 reads TGTGCCAGTAGTACGGCAGGGGGACTCGAGCAGTACTTC. Residues: CASSTAGGLEQYF. V gene TRBV19 combines with J gene TRBJ2-7; D possibly corresponds to TRBD1 (7 bases). Germline CDR1 and CDR2: LNHDA and SQIVND (reference sequence). This CDR3 spans 13 amino acids. Trimming shortened V by 4 bases and J by 6 bases, and 13 bases separated the two germline ends.

The V gene is TRBV7-2, the J gene TRBJ2-3, with a weak D call TRBD2 (5 bases). The V gene lost 1 base and the J gene lost 1 base, with 12 bases spanning the gap. The CDR3 consists of 16 residues. Germline CDR1 is SGHTA and CDR2 is FQGNSA. CDR3 nucleotides: TGTGCCAGCAGCTTAGGGTTTAGCGCCGGCACAGATACGCAGTATTTT. This sequence encodes CASSLGFSAGTDTQYF.

The chain carries TRBV7-9 and TRBJ2-3, with D perhaps TRBD1 (6 bases). CDR3 size: 16 residues. V was pared by 4 bases and J by 5 bases, with 19 bases between. Looked up from germline, CDR1 is SEHNR and CDR2 is FQNEAQ (reference sequence). CDR3 nucleotide sequence: TGTGCCAGCAGCTCAACAACGCCCCAGGACAGAGATACGCAGTATTTT. Translating it yields CASSSTTPQDRDTQYF.

The sample holds one count of this clone. The J gene is TRBJ2-7, the V gene TRBV4-2; D gene uncertain. Germline V gives CDR1 LGHNA, CDR2 YNFKEQ. The CDR3 length is 12 residues. V was shortened by 1 base and J by 6 bases, with 7 bases between the two germline ends. CDR3 bases: TGTGCCAGCAGCCAAGTGTTCGGCGAGCAGTACTTC. This sequence encodes CASSQVFGEQYF.